The next 17 T cell receptor beta chains were all read from a single sample in a study of T cell repertoires in cytomegalovirus infection. TCRdb re-derived calls from the reads in MiXCR, one entry per CDR3 protein. Of nearly 650,000 distinct CDR3 sequences in the sample, 20% to 25% were seen once. The material sequenced was CD8+ T cells from PBMCs. These TCRs come from a human donor in good health (CMV status not recorded). Some clones in this sample may be carry-over from other donors' samples.

A few counts support this clonotype. This chain joins TRBV6-2 or TRBV6-3 and TRBJ2-3; 8 positions agree with TRBD2. Trimming removed 7 bases from V and 2 bases from J; junction bases left unmatched: 5. This CDR3 has 14 amino acids. Germline CDR1 MNHEY, CDR2 SVGEGT. CDR3: CASISSGFTDTQYF. The CDR3 coding sequence is TGTGCCAGCATCTCTAGCGGGTTCACAGATACGCAGTATTTT.

This clonotype was counted a few times. V usage is TRBV14 and J usage is TRBJ2-3, with 9 bases aligning to TRBD2. The CDR3 spans 18 residues. CDR1 is SGHDN and CDR2 is FVKESK in the germline V gene. J lost 6 bases, V lost 0 bases, and 13 bases had no gene match. The CDR3 DNA reads as TGTGCCAGCAGCCAAGATTCGAAGTCGGTAGCGGGGGAGGATACGCAGTATTTT. Protein product: CASSQDSKSVAGEDTQYF.

This clonotype was picked up one time. This may come from a read error, since a much larger clone is one base off. The genes are TRBV6-2 or TRBV6-3 and TRBJ2-1; D not certain. V was pared by 4 bases and J by 7 bases, with 14 bases between. This CDR3 spans 14 amino acids. Germline CDR1 MNHEY, CDR2 SVGEGT. The CDR3 DNA follows: TGTGCCAGCAGTTCCCTAGACAACGGGAATGAGCAGTTCTTC. Translated: CASSSLDNGNEQFF.

The rearrangement uses TRBV2 and TRBJ2-5; D is uncertain. Germline lookup yields CDR1 SNHLY and CDR2 FYNNEI. This CDR3 comprises 15 residues. Trimming shortened V by 8 bases and J by 4 bases, and 20 bases separated the two germline ends. This chain's CDR3 is CASPTVAGFPETQYF. The CDR3 nucleotides read TGTGCCAGCCCAACGGTGGCTGGCTTTCCAGAGACCCAGTACTTC.

The rearrangement links TRBV6-2 or TRBV6-3 to TRBJ2-7; the D gene is possibly TRBD1 (6 bases). Per germline, CDR1 MNHEY and CDR2 SVGEGT. The CDR3 totals 15 residues. The CDR3 nucleotides read TGTGTCAGCAGTTACTCGCCGAAGGGGGACTACGAGCAGTACGTC. The encoded protein is CVSSYSPKGDYEQYV.

Note on this clonotype: A much larger clone is a single base away; this may be a read error. The chain employs TRBV20-1 and TRBJ2-3; TRBD2 is a possible D gene (6 bases). V lost 5 bases and J lost 0, with 24 bases in between. The CDR3 extends over 18 amino acids. Germline V gene sequence: CDR1 DFQATT, CDR2 SNEGSKA (reference sequence). The CDR3 spells CSAAGWDPSAGSTDTQYF. CDR3 nucleotide sequence: TGCAGTGCTGCGGGCTGGGACCCCAGTGCGGGAAGCACAGATACGCAGTATTTT.

The chain uses TRBV6-6 and TRBJ2-7; 13 bases are a match to TRBD2. V lost 4 bases to trimming and J lost 3 bases; unmatched junction nucleotides: 3. The CDR3 has 15 residues. Germline CDR1 MNHNY, CDR2 SVGAGI (reference sequence). In DNA, the CDR3 is TGTGCCAGCAGTTCCGGACTAGCGGGGGTCTACGAGCAGTACTTC. Translation gives CASSSGLAGVYEQYF.

On this clonotype: Its ends do not fully match the called genes, so a read error is possible. The J gene is TRBJ2-3, the V gene TRBV5-4; tentatively, D is TRBD1 (5 bases). The CDR3 runs to 15 residues. Germline assignment: CDR1 SGHNT and CDR2 YYREEE (reference sequence). The CDR3 DNA is TGTGCCAGCAGCTTGGGACAGCCTTCCACAGTTACGCAGTATTTT. This encodes CASSLGQPSTVTQYF.

This clonotype has a single count. The genes are TRBV5-1 and TRBJ2-7; no definite D call. Trimming cost V 0 bases and J 3 bases, with 16 bases left between them. The V gene's germline CDR1 is SGHRS and CDR2 YFSETQ. This CDR3 has 16 residues. Written as DNA, the CDR3 is TGCGCCAGCAGCTTGGCCCCTGCCTCCGATGACTACGAGCAGTACTTC. This encodes CASSLAPASDDYEQYF.

V and J are TRBV6-1 and TRBJ2-7, with D possibly being TRBD1 or TRBD2 (6 bases each). CDR1 is MNHNS, CDR2 SASEGT, per germline. CDR3 length: 14 residues. Deletions cut 6 bases from V and 6 bases from J, with 18 bases between. In DNA form, the CDR3 reads TGTGCCAGCAGCTCTCTGAGGGGGGACGTCGAGCAGTACGTC. This encodes CASSSLRGDVEQYV.

V is TRBV20-1 and J is TRBJ1-4; TRBD1 matches at 7 bases. The CDR3 is 13 residues long. Germline assignment: CDR1 DFQATT and CDR2 SNEGSKA (reference sequence). Losses at the gene ends were 4 bases for V and 6 bases for J; bases not matched to a gene: 5. The DNA for the CDR3 is TGCAGTGCTAACGACAGGGAAGATGAAAAACTGTTTTTT. Translated, it gives CSANDREDEKLFF.

The chain has TRBV12-3 or TRBV12-4 and TRBJ2-1, with TRBD2 matching 12 bases. Losses at the gene ends were 5 bases for V and 7 bases for J; bases not matched to a gene: 15. The CDR3 has 18 residues. The CDR3: CASSPRLAGGPGGNEQFF. Here the CDR3 DNA reads TGTGCCAGCAGTCCCCGCCTAGCGGGGGGGCCGGGGGGGAATGAGCAGTTCTTC.

Details on this clonotype: At one end the junction does not follow the germline gene, possibly because of a read error. The rearrangement joins TRBV10-3 to TRBJ2-3; no firm D call. CDR1 and CDR2 from the germline V gene are ENHRY and SYGVKD. This CDR3 region has 11 residues. CDR3 DNA sequence: TGTGCCATCAGTAGTACAGATGCGCAGTATTTT. Its protein product is CAISSTDAQYF.

To note about this clonotype: It may be a read error: a sequence one base away is much more abundant. The CDR3 end shows no conserved phenylalanine or tryptophan, and so a read error is likely. J is TRBJ1-1 and V is TRBV4-1; D unclear. From germline, CDR1 is MGHRA and CDR2 YSYEKL. This CDR3 comprises 15 residues. V shed 0 bases and J shed 3 bases, with 11 bases lying between them. This CDR3 reads CASSQDLGGYTEAFS. The CDR3 coding sequence is TGCGCCAGCAGCCAAGATCTGGGCGGTTACACTGAAGCTTTCTCT.

Only a few counts were recorded for this clonotype. This chain joins TRBV15 and TRBJ2-3, with a possible D match to TRBD2 (5 bases). Germline CDR1 and CDR2: LNHNV and YYDKDF (reference sequence). V was cut by 0 bases and J by 0 bases, with 19 bases left in between. The CDR3 runs 19 residues. The CDR3 DNA reads as TGTGCCACCAGCAGAGATGGTGTGTTGGCGGGCCCTAGCACAGATACGCAGTATTTT. The encoded protein is CATSRDGVLAGPSTDTQYF.

The V gene is TRBV29-1, the J gene TRBJ1-1; TRBD1 is a possible D gene (5 bases). Trimming left V 7 bases short and J 11 bases short, with 23 bases between. Germline loops: CDR1 SQVTM, CDR2 ANQGSEA. The CDR3 loop spans 13 amino acids. The DNA for the CDR3 is TGCAGCGCCTTGAGGATGGGGGATGCGGTCGCTTTCTTT. The encoded protein is CSALRMGDAVAFF.

Only a few counts were recorded for this clonotype. The rearrangement links TRBV4-3 to TRBJ1-2; D perhaps matches TRBD1 (5 bases). Germline V gene sequence: CDR1 LGHNA, CDR2 YSLEER. The ends were cut back, 0 bases at V and 2 bases at J, with 10 bases in the middle. This CDR3 contains 15 residues. CDR3: CASSQDLGQNYGYTF. CDR3 in DNA: TGCGCCAGCAGCCAAGATCTGGGGCAGAACTATGGCTACACCTTC.